Presented here are 6 T cell receptor beta chains from one specimen sequenced in a study of graft-versus-host responses after intestinal transplantation. The antigens for these receptors are not known. The table came from immunoSEQ multiplex PCR; TCRdb's copy has only in-frame clones and leaves some out. The profile shows 71,000 or so clones, around 90% of them singletons. The sequencing used unstimulated CD8+ T cells sorted from spleen or lymph node cells, collected before intestinal transplant. Receptors originate from a human donor who received an intestinal transplant.

This clone was detected once. The V gene is TRBV2, the J gene TRBJ2-7; perhaps TRBD1 as D (6 bases). The V gene lost 6 bases and the J gene lost 3 bases, with 9 bases spanning the gap. The V gene's germline CDR1 is SNHLY and CDR2 FYNNEI. This CDR3 contains 12 residues. The CDR3 reads CASRDRHYEQYF. Here the CDR3 DNA reads TGTGCCAGCAGGGACAGACACTACGAGCAGTACTTC.

The rearrangement links TRBV7-9 to TRBJ2-5; 7 bases align to TRBD1. The J call could be wrong; TRBJ2-7 is a better fit for the DNA end. The CDR3 is 12 residues long. Germline values: CDR1 SEHNR, CDR2 FQNEAQ (reference sequence). The CDR3 spells CASSLTGNEQYF. Here the CDR3 DNA reads TGTGCCAGCAGCTTGACAGGGAACGAGCAGTACTTC.

The table lists this clone with a count of one. CDR3 sequence: CSAVATNEKLFF. As DNA, the CDR3 is TGCAGCGCCGTTGCAACTAATGAAAAACTGTTTTTT. V is TRBV29-1 and J is TRBJ1-4; no clear D gene. In germline, CDR1 is SQVTM, CDR2 ANQGSEA. V lost 7 bases and J 0 bases, leaving 6 bases between the germline ends. CDR3 size: 12 residues.

This chain joins TRBV29-1 and TRBJ1-2, with 10 positions matching TRBD1. J gave up 4 bases and V 6 bases, and 11 bases lay outside the gene matches. Germline-derived CDR1 and CDR2 are SQVTM and ANQGSEA. The CDR3 totals 15 residues. CDR3 nucleotides: TGCAGCGTCCGGCCGAAGGGGACAGGGGTCTATGGCTACACCTTC. This sequence encodes CSVRPKGTGVYGYTF. Variable domain in full (rest from reference TRBV29-1 and TRBJ1-2): SAVISQKPSRDICQRGTSLTIQCQVDSQVTMMFWYRQQPGQSLTLIATANQGSEATYESGFVIDKFPISRPNLTFSTLTVSNMSPEDSSIYLCSVRPKGTGVYGYTFGSGTRLTVV.

This chain joins TRBV27 and TRBJ2-1; tentative D call: TRBD2 (6 bases). Germline CDR1 and CDR2: MNHEY and SMNVEV (reference sequence). The CDR3 is 13 amino acids. V lost 5 bases to trimming and J lost 6 bases, with 11 bases between them. The CDR3 loop reads CASSPSGGNEQFF. CDR3 nucleotide sequence: TGTGCCAGCAGTCCCTCCGGGGGCAATGAGCAGTTCTTC.

The V gene is TRBV4-2, the J gene TRBJ2-3, with a weak D call TRBD2 (5 bases). This CDR3 has 16 residues. Germline V gives CDR1 LGHNA, CDR2 YNFKEQ. Trimming left V 1 base short and J 5 bases short, with 16 bases between. The CDR3 DNA reads as TGTGCCAGCAGCCAAGGGTTAGTCGGGGTGGGAGATACGCAGTATTTT. It codes for CASSQGLVGVGDTQYF.